The following is a T cell receptor (beta chain) sequence with its context. The antigen is undetermined. The data originate from a study of radiotherapy plus CTLA-4 blockade in lung cancer. Study-level results: Dynamics of early blood T cell clones, together with interferon-beta, were reportedly the best predictors of response.

Produced via immunoSEQ multiplex PCR; TCRdb's table is partial and in-frame only. The sample carries tens of thousands of clones, roughly 75% recorded once. The specimen comprised peripheral blood, sampled from a patient treated with radiotherapy plus ipilimumab. The sequence derives from a human donor with non-small cell lung cancer who had a complete response to radiotherapy plus ipilimumab.

Here the CDR3 reads CARGTGPPNEQFF. The DNA of the CDR3 is TGCGCCAGGGGGACAGGCCCCCCAAATGAGCAGTTCTTC. The chain recombines TRBV10-1 with TRBJ2-1; TRBD1 aligns across 8 bases. The CDR3 length is 13 residues. After removal of 9 bases from V and 7 bases from J, the junction contained 8 bases not matched to a gene. Germline V gene data show CDR1 as WNHNN and CDR2 as SYGVQD (reference sequence).